These 14 T cell receptor beta chains were sequenced from one sample in a study of human T cells and chemical hapten exposure. TCRdb itself ran the RACE reads through MiXCR, one entry per CDR3 protein. The table lists 140,000 or so distinct CDR3 sequences, about 12% of them singletons. Noted time point: patch test 2, 6 weeks after DPC sensitization. Stated treatment: therapeutic diphenylcyclopropenone sensitization with weekly scalp DPC. The input for sequencing was whole blood, taken in connection with sensitization to the hapten diphenylcyclopropenone (DPC). Receptor source: a woman aged 45 to 65 with alopecia areata. Some clones in this sample may be carry-over from other donors' samples.

This clonotype was observed a few times. This chain uses TRBV11-2 with TRBJ2-1; 8 bases fit TRBD2. With 5 bases clipped from V and 6 bases from J, the junction kept 9 bases outside the gene matches. CDR1 is SGHAT and CDR2 is FQNNGV in the germline V gene. There are 15 residues in the CDR3. Written as DNA, the CDR3 is TGTGCCAGCAGCACCCGGGGTAGCGGGGCCAATGAGCAGTTCTTC. Amino acids: CASSTRGSGANEQFF.

On this clonotype: The CDR3 does not close with the conserved phenylalanine or tryptophan, likely indicating a read error. The rearrangement uses TRBV24-1 and TRBJ2-1; D call uncertain. CDR1 is KGHDR and CDR2 is SFDVKD in the germline V gene. The CDR3 covers 13 residues. V dropped 4 bases and J dropped 5 bases, with 8 bases sitting between them. CDR3 sequence (DNA): TGTGCCACCAGTGAGGGGTCTAACAATGAGCAGTTCTCC. Translating gives CATSEGSNNEQFS.

This clonotype has more than one count but fewer than ten. The chain carries TRBV19 and TRBJ1-5; 7 bases are a match to TRBD1. This CDR3 comprises 17 residues. Trimming cost V 5 bases and J 4 bases; bases outside gene matches: 14. In germline, CDR1 is LNHDA, CDR2 SQIVND (reference sequence). CDR3 amino acids: CASSRTTKGAGNQPQHF. Written as DNA, the CDR3 is TGTGCCAGTAGTCGAACGACCAAGGGGGCAGGTAATCAGCCCCAGCATTTT.

This clonotype was seen a handful of times. The V gene is TRBV18, the J gene TRBJ2-3, with TRBD1 identical over 11 bases. V was clipped by 3 bases and J by 3 bases; unmatched bases: 2. CDR1 and CDR2 from the germline V gene are KGHSH and LQKENI. The CDR3 extends over 15 amino acids. CDR3 coding DNA: TGTGCCAGCTCACCGGGACAGGGGGGGACAGATACGCAGTATTTT. It codes for CASSPGQGGTDTQYF.

CDR3 region: CASSLTVFAFF. CDR3 sequence (DNA): TGTGCCAGCAGTTTAACGGTATTCGCTTTCTTT. The gene calls are TRBV12-3 or TRBV12-4 and TRBJ1-1, with unresolved D. This CDR3 is 11 amino acids long. The V end lost 2 bases, the J end lost 11 bases, and 9 bases lay between the germline ends.

This clonotype was detected a few times. The CDR3: CASSEGGGQPQHF. As DNA, the CDR3 is TGTGCCAGCAGCGAGGGAGGGGGCCAGCCCCAGCATTTT. The gene calls are TRBV11-3 and TRBJ1-5, with 7 bases matching TRBD1. The CDR3 runs to 13 residues. Germline CDR1 is SGHNT and CDR2 is YENEEA. The junction had 5 bases not matched to a gene; V was cut back by 5 bases and J by 7 bases. Full variable domain (remainder filled in from reference TRBV11-3 and TRBJ1-5): EAGVVQSPRYKIIEKKQPVAFWCNPISGHNTLYWYLQNLGQGPELLIRYENEEAVDDSQLPKDRFSAERLKGVDSTLKIQPAELGDSAVYLCASSEGGGQPQHFGDGTRLSIL.

A few counts support this clonotype. CDR3: CASSYSKLAGPSYEQYF. The CDR3 nucleotides are TGTGCCAGCAGTTACTCGAAACTAGCGGGGCCCTCCTACGAGCAGTACTTC. The gene calls are TRBV6-5 and TRBJ2-7; 10 bases are a match to TRBD2. J lost 0 bases, V lost 0 bases, and 5 bases had no gene match. The CDR3 spans 17 residues. Germline V gene data show CDR1 as MNHEY and CDR2 as SVGAGI.

This clonotype was detected a few times. The rearrangement joins TRBV28 to TRBJ1-5; D is undetermined. The CDR3 covers 13 residues. In germline, CDR1 is MDHEN, CDR2 SYDVKM. Trimming removed 6 bases from V and 3 bases from J, with 9 bases in between. CDR3 coding DNA: TGTGCCAGCAGGATCACCCCCAATCAGCCCCAGCATTTT. Its translation is CASRITPNQPQHF.

This clonotype was observed a few times. V and J are TRBV18 and TRBJ1-1; D gene ambiguous. The CDR3 spans 14 residues. V was shortened by 1 base and J by 7 bases, with 13 bases between the two germline ends. From germline, CDR1 is KGHSH and CDR2 LQKENI. The CDR3 loop is CASSPRSREGEAFF. CDR3 DNA sequence: TGTGCCAGCTCACCACGGAGTAGGGAGGGTGAAGCTTTCTTT.

This clonotype was counted many times. J is TRBJ2-7 and V is TRBV20-1, with D possibly TRBD1 on 6 matching bases. The CDR3 is 13 amino acids. CDR1 is DFQATT, CDR2 SNEGSKA, per germline (reference sequence). V dropped 6 bases and J dropped 2 bases, with 14 bases sitting between them. CDR3 sequence reads: CSANGQLTYEQYF. In nucleotides, the CDR3 is TGCAGTGCAAATGGACAGCTGACCTACGAGCAGTACTTC.

This clonotype was seen a handful of times. This chain links TRBV27 with TRBJ1-1; D may be TRBD1 (5 bases). Between the trimmed V and J ends, which lost 5 bases and 5 bases, there was a span of 9 bases. Germline V gives CDR1 MNHEY, CDR2 SMNVEV (reference sequence). CDR3 length equals 12 residues. The CDR3 spells CASSAGLTEAFF. Here the CDR3 DNA reads TGTGCCAGCAGTGCGGGGCTTACTGAAGCTTTCTTT.

Points on this clonotype: One end of the junction does not line up with germline, which may come from a read error. This chain links TRBV6-5 with TRBJ1-6; the D is unclear. The CDR3 covers 12 residues. From germline, CDR1 is MNHEY and CDR2 SVGAGI. CDR3 protein: CASRTVDSRLHF. The CDR3 DNA reads as TGTGCCAGCAGGACTGTGGATTCACGCCTCCACTTT.

This clonotype was seen ten or more times. V gene TRBV2 combines with J gene TRBJ1-1; D ambiguous. Between the trimmed V and J ends, which lost 7 bases and 3 bases, there was a span of 15 bases. CDR1 is SNHLY and CDR2 is FYNNEI in the germline V gene. This CDR3 has 14 residues. Here the CDR3 reads CASKGSSPDTEAFF. The DNA for the CDR3 is TGTGCCAGCAAAGGGTCCTCCCCGGACACTGAAGCTTTCTTT.

V is TRBV7-9 and J is TRBJ1-5; D might be TRBD1 (5 bases). The CDR3 has 13 amino acids. Per the germline V gene, CDR1 is SEHNR and CDR2 is FQNEAQ (reference sequence). V lost 4 bases and J 6 bases, leaving 10 bases between the germline ends. The CDR3: CASSSGRGQPQHF. The CDR3 DNA sequence: TGTGCCAGCAGCTCAGGGAGGGGTCAGCCCCAGCATTTT.